These 20 T cell receptor beta chains originate from one sample sequenced in a study of T cell responses to AZD1222 COVID-19 vaccine. Repertoires were generated with immunoSEQ multiplex PCR, while TCRdb's copy carries only in-frame clones and drops some. This sample has around 260,000 clones; approximately 95% occur once, and the top ten carry 0.55%. The sequencing here drew on peripheral blood, taken on day 0 of AZD1222 vaccination. The source of these receptors is an adult in good health.

The rearrangement joins TRBV7-3 to TRBJ2-1, with 7 bases aligning to TRBD1. The CDR3 is 15 amino acids. The germline V gene encodes CDR1 SGHTA and CDR2 FQGTGA. After removal of 3 bases from V and 1 base from J, the junction contained 3 bases not matched to a gene. CDR3 protein: CASSFEGASYNEQFF. Written as DNA, the CDR3 is TGTGCCAGCAGCTTTGAGGGGGCTTCCTACAATGAGCAGTTCTTC.

This sequence joins TRBV28 and TRBJ1-2; D is possibly TRBD1 (6 bases). Germline V gives CDR1 MDHEN, CDR2 SYDVKM. There are 13 residues in the CDR3. V was trimmed by 8 bases and J by 4 bases, leaving 14 bases between them. The CDR3 loop is CASWGQEAYGYTF. The CDR3 coding sequence is TGTGCCAGCTGGGGGCAGGAGGCCTATGGCTACACCTTC.

DNA of the CDR3: TGCGCCAGCAGCCAAGAAGCCCGCCGGGGTGAGCAGTTCTTC. Its translation is CASSQEARRGEQFF. The chain is built from TRBV4-1 and TRBJ2-1, with D possibly TRBD2 on 5 matching bases. V lost 0 bases and J 9 bases, leaving 12 bases between the germline ends. Germline CDR1 reads MGHRA; CDR2 reads YSYEKL. The CDR3 contains 14 residues.

This clone was found a few times. The J gene is TRBJ2-3, the V gene TRBV5-1; a possible D gene is TRBD1 (5 bases). The V and J ends lost 2 bases and 8 bases respectively, with 12 bases between them. The CDR3 consists of 13 residues. Germline assignment: CDR1 SGHRS and CDR2 YFSETQ. The CDR3 reads CASSFSPRVTQYF. The CDR3 region has the DNA TGCGCCAGCAGCTTTAGCCCCAGGGTTACGCAGTATTTT. Supplemented by reference TRBV5-1 and TRBJ2-3, the full variable domain reads KAGVTQTPRYLIKTRGQQVTLSCSPISGHRSVSWYQQTPGQGLQFLFEYFSETQRNKGNFPGRFSGRQFSNSRSEMNVSTLELGDSALYLCASSFSPRVTQYFGPGTRLTVL.

The gene calls are TRBV4-2 and TRBJ2-1, with D perhaps matching TRBD2 (5 bases). Germline V CDR1 and CDR2: LGHNA, YNFKEQ. This CDR3 has 16 amino acids. The V gene lost 0 bases and the J gene lost 3 bases, with 12 bases spanning the gap. CDR3 amino acids: CASSQDQRPGYNEQFF. The CDR3 bases are TGTGCCAGCAGCCAAGACCAGCGGCCTGGCTACAATGAGCAGTTCTTC.

The V and J genes are TRBV25-1 and TRBJ1-6; possible D gene TRBD1, 5 bases. Germline CDR1 is MGHDK and CDR2 is SYGVNS. The CDR3 contains 16 residues. The germline V and J ends were trimmed by 2 bases and 9 bases, with 17 bases remaining between them. CDR3 residues: CASSERAGLPGSPLHF. The CDR3 nucleotides are TGTGCCAGCAGTGAACGCGCGGGGCTTCCTGGTTCACCCCTCCACTTT.

V and J are TRBV10-2 and TRBJ2-1, with D perhaps matching TRBD2 (6 bases). The CDR3 sequence is 15 residues long. Germline CDR1 reads WSHSY; CDR2 reads SAAADI. With 7 bases removed from V and 3 bases from J, the gap between germline ends came to 16 bases. The CDR3 here is CASTPTRAGYNEQFF. The CDR3 nucleotides read TGCGCCAGCACCCCGACTAGGGCGGGCTACAATGAGCAGTTCTTC.

This clone occurred once. The chain joins TRBV2 to TRBJ2-5; a weak D match, TRBD1 (5 bases). In germline, CDR1 is SNHLY, CDR2 FYNNEI. V lost 7 bases and J lost 0, with 15 bases in between. The CDR3 contains 15 residues. CDR3 nucleotide sequence: TGTGCCAGCAACAAGGAGCAGGGATACCAAGAGACCCAGTACTTC. It yields the protein CASNKEQGYQETQYF.

The rearrangement uses TRBV6-5 and TRBJ1-4; D is ambiguous. Looked up from germline, CDR1 is MNHEY and CDR2 is SVGAGI. The CDR3 sequence is 13 residues long. Trimming took 7 bases from V and 7 from J, leaving 13 bases between them. CDR3 region: CASKNPTGEKLFF. The CDR3, as DNA: TGTGCCAGCAAAAACCCAACGGGTGAAAAACTGTTTTTT.

The chain links TRBV18 to TRBJ2-7, with TRBD1 identical over 7 bases. The CDR3 loop spans 14 amino acids. V lost 5 bases to trimming and J lost 4 bases; unmatched junction nucleotides: 8. CDR1 is KGHSH and CDR2 is LQKENI in the germline V gene. The CDR3 loop is CASSLYRGNYEQYF. CDR3 DNA: TGTGCCAGCTCATTATACAGGGGAAATTACGAGCAGTACTTC.

The chain recombines TRBV7-9 with TRBJ2-5; D is unresolved. The CDR3 covers 14 residues. V lost 0 bases and J lost 4, with 9 bases in between. Germline CDR1 is SEHNR and CDR2 is FQNEAQ (reference sequence). As DNA, the CDR3 is TGTGCCAGCAGCTTAGCGGCGTCTTTAGAGACCCAGTACTTC. Translation gives CASSLAASLETQYF. The full variable domain, in which reference TRBV7-9 and TRBJ2-5 provide the parts outside the CDR3, is DTGVSQNPRHKITKRGQNVTFRCDPISEHNRLYWYRQTLGQGPEFLTYFQNEAQLEKSRLLSDRFSAERPKGSFSTLEIQRTEQGDSAMYLCASSLAASLETQYFGPGTRLLVL.

The chain employs TRBV7-2 and TRBJ1-1, with no clear D. V lost 7 bases and J lost 5, with 11 bases in between. Germline CDR1 is SGHTA and CDR2 is FQGNSA. This CDR3 region has 12 residues. This CDR3 reads CASTPRVTEAFF. CDR3 sequence (DNA): TGTGCCAGCACCCCCCGTGTAACTGAAGCTTTCTTT.

The chain joins TRBV2 to TRBJ1-5; perhaps TRBD1 as D (5 bases). Germline CDR1 reads SNHLY; CDR2 reads FYNNEI. V lost 4 bases and J lost 7, with 14 bases in between. The CDR3 sequence is 14 residues long. The CDR3 here is CASSVEGMGQPQHF. The CDR3, as DNA: TGTGCCAGCAGTGTAGAGGGGATGGGCCAGCCCCAGCATTTT.

The chain recombines TRBV18 with TRBJ2-2; D gene uncertain. V dropped 0 bases and J dropped 1 base, with 9 bases sitting between them. The CDR3 is 16 amino acids. The V gene's germline CDR1 is KGHSH and CDR2 LQKENI. This CDR3 reads CASSPPNIRNTGELFF. The CDR3 DNA sequence: TGTGCCAGCTCACCACCGAATATCCGGAACACCGGGGAGCTGTTTTTT.

The chain employs TRBV5-1 and TRBJ1-2, with D hard to call. The CDR3 loop spans 15 amino acids. Germline lookup yields CDR1 SGHRS and CDR2 YFSETQ. V gave up 4 bases and J gave up 1 base, with 14 bases separating them. The CDR3 sequence is CASSQGLGDNYGYTF. As DNA, the CDR3 is TGCGCCAGCAGCCAAGGACTCGGGGATAACTATGGCTACACCTTC.

The chain has TRBV7-2 and TRBJ2-7, with 8 bases lining up with TRBD1. The germline V gene encodes CDR1 SGHTA and CDR2 FQGNSA. V gave up 5 bases and J gave up 4 bases; unmatched junction bases: 10. The CDR3 consists of 15 residues. Here the CDR3 reads CASSQKSQGAYEQYF. CDR3 sequence (DNA): TGTGCCAGCAGCCAAAAATCGCAGGGGGCGTACGAGCAGTACTTC.

This chain uses TRBV7-3 with TRBJ2-7; 9 nucleotides align to TRBD2. V was pared by 2 bases and J by 7 bases, with 6 bases of the junction left unmatched. Germline V gene data show CDR1 as SGHTA and CDR2 as FQGTGA. This CDR3 is 14 amino acids long. The CDR3 loop is CASSLAGGPGEQYF. CDR3 in DNA: TGTGCCAGCAGCTTAGCGGGAGGGCCCGGGGAGCAGTACTTC.

CDR3 coding DNA: TGTGCCAGCAGCCAACCGCCCGGGACAGGGGGAGTCAATGAGCAGTTCTTC. The encoded protein is CASSQPPGTGGVNEQFF. The gene calls are TRBV3-1 (or the pseudogene TRBV3-2) and TRBJ2-1; 11 bases are a match to TRBD1. The CDR3 is made up of 17 amino acids. The J segment lost 6 bases and the V segment lost 2 bases, leaving 9 bases of the junction unmatched. Germline V CDR1 and CDR2: LGHDT, YNNKEL (reference sequence).

V is TRBV28 and J is TRBJ1-3; 8 bases align to TRBD1. Germline-derived CDR1 and CDR2 are MDHEN and SYDVKM. Germline trimming cut 3 bases from V and 1 base from J; bases unmatched to any gene: 8. The CDR3 has 17 amino acids. CDR3 loop: CASSFLPDRGSGNTIYF. The CDR3 DNA is TGTGCCAGCAGTTTCCTACCCGACAGGGGTTCTGGAAACACCATATATTTT.

This chain joins TRBV18 and TRBJ1-2; 8 positions match TRBD1. Trimming at V came to 3 bases and at J to 0 bases, leaving 6 bases not matched to a gene. This CDR3 spans 16 amino acids. The germline V gene has CDR1 KGHSH and CDR2 LQKENI. The CDR3 DNA sequence: TGTGCCAGCTCACCCCCCGGGACAGGAGCTAACTATGGCTACACCTTC. Its translation: CASSPPGTGANYGYTF.